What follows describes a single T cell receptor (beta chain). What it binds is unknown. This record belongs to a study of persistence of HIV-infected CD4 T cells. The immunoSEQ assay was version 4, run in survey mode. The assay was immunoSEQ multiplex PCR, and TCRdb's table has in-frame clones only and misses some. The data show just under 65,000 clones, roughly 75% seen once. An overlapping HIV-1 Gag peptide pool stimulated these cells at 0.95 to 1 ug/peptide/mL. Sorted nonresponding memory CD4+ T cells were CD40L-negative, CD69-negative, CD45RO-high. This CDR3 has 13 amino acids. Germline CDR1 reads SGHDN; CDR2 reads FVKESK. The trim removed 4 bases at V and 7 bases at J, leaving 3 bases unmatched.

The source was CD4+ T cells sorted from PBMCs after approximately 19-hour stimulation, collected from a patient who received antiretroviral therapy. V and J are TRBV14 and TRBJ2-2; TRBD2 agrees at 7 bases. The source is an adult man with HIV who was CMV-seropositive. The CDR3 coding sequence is TGTGCCAGCAGCCCAACTAGCGTCGGGGAGCTGTTTTTT. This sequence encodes CASSPTSVGELFF. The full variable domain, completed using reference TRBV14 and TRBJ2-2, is EAGVTQFPSHSVIEKGQTVTLRCDPISGHDNLYWYRRVMGKEIKFLLHFVKESKQDESGMPNNRFLAERTGGTYSTLKVQPAELEDSGVYFCASSPTSVGELFFGEGSRLTVL.